A single sample gave rise to the 26 T cell receptor beta chains below, sequenced in a study of T cell repertoires in cytomegalovirus infection. These receptors are not linked to any known antigen. TCRdb ran MiXCR on the reads and lists one entry per CDR3 protein. The sample comprises 650,000 to 850,000 distinct CDR3 sequences, almost 30% of which are singletons, and around 13% rests with the top ten. The input for sequencing was cultured CD8+ T cells from PBMCs, taken from culture after CMV antigen stimulation. The source is a human donor in good health (CMV status not recorded). Some clones in this sample may be carry-over from other donors' samples.

This clonotype has a handful of counts. The chain recombines TRBV6-2 or TRBV6-3 with TRBJ2-1; no definite D call. The ends were cut back, 2 bases at V and 7 bases at J, with 9 bases in the middle. This CDR3 is built from 13 residues. The germline CDR1 and CDR2 sequences are MNHEY and SVGEGT. This CDR3 reads CASSYSDGNEQFF. In nucleotides, the CDR3 is TGTGCCAGCAGTTACAGTGACGGGAATGAGCAGTTCTTC.

As DNA, the CDR3 is TGTGCCAGCAGCTTAGGGCAGGGGACGCAGTATTTT. Amino acids: CASSLGQGTQYF. The chain couples TRBV7-9 to TRBJ2-3; maybe TRBD1 (6 bases). The germline V and J ends were trimmed by 1 base and 9 bases, with 8 bases remaining between them. CDR3 length: 12 amino acids. CDR1 and CDR2 (germline): SEHNR, FQNEAQ (reference sequence).

This clonotype was counted only a few times. V is TRBV10-3 and J is TRBJ1-1, with D uncertain. CDR3 length: 14 amino acids. Germline CDR1 reads ENHRY; CDR2 reads SYGVKD. Trimming stripped 2 bases from V and 1 base from J, with 8 bases between. This CDR3 reads CAISEGRRNTEAFF. As DNA, the CDR3 is TGTGCCATCAGTGAGGGCAGGAGGAACACTGAAGCTTTCTTT.

The chain employs TRBV6-6 and TRBJ1-3, with D uncertain. V lost 2 bases and J lost 4, with 15 bases in between. CDR1 and CDR2 (germline): MNHNY, SVGAGI (reference sequence). This CDR3 has 16 residues. CDR3 nucleotide sequence: TGTGCCAGCAGTTACGGAGCGGAGCATGGGGGAAACACCATATATTTT. Translated, it gives CASSYGAEHGGNTIYF.

This clonotype was found a few times. The gene calls are TRBV5-1 and TRBJ2-1; TRBD1 matches 9 bases. V was pared by 6 bases and J by 2 bases, with 21 bases of the junction left unmatched. The CDR3 runs 20 residues. Germline loops: CDR1 SGHRS, CDR2 YFSETQ. The CDR3 DNA is TGCGCCAGCAAGATATACGGGTCTTATTCGGGACAGGGACCCTACAATGAGCAGTTCTTC. Translation gives CASKIYGSYSGQGPYNEQFF.

In the case of this clonotype: Germline is not matched at one junction end, which may reflect a read error. The chain has TRBV13 and TRBJ1-1, with 10 bases aligning to TRBD1. The CDR3 consists of 11 residues. Germline CDR1 PRHDT, CDR2 FYEKMQ (reference sequence). The CDR3 bases are TGTGCCAGCAGCTCGGGACAGGGGACCGTCTTT. Translated, it gives CASSSGQGTVF. The whole variable domain, filled in from reference TRBV13 and TRBJ1-1, reads AAGVIQSPRHLIKEKRETATLKCYPIPRHDTVYWYQQGPGQDPQFLISFYEKMQSDKGSIPDRFSAQQFSDYHSELNMSSLELGDSALYFCASSSGQGTVFGQGTRLTVV.

V gene TRBV19 combines with J gene TRBJ1-5; no clear D. The CDR3 length is 17 residues. Germline CDR1 is LNHDA and CDR2 is SQIVND (reference sequence). V lost 3 bases, J lost 2 bases, and 17 bases lay in between. The CDR3 region is CASSMGPFRPGNQPQHF. In nucleotides, the CDR3 is TGTGCCAGTAGTATGGGCCCTTTTCGCCCAGGCAATCAGCCCCAGCATTTT.

This clonotype has ten or more counts. The gene calls are TRBV7-8 and TRBJ1-5; 9 nucleotides line up with TRBD1. V shed 5 bases and J 7 bases; nucleotides not matched to a gene: 9. The CDR3 loop spans 15 amino acids. Germline loops: CDR1 SGHVS, CDR2 FQNEAQ. This chain's CDR3 is CASSPETGGGQPQHF. CDR3 in DNA: TGTGCCAGCAGCCCAGAGACAGGGGGGGGGCAGCCCCAGCATTTT.

This clonotype turned up a few times. V is TRBV28 and J is TRBJ1-1; D not certain. The germline gives CDR1 MDHEN, CDR2 SYDVKM. V lost 0 bases and J lost 1, with 12 bases in between. CDR3 length: 16 residues. CDR3 loop: CASSLWVGSRNTEAFF. The CDR3 DNA follows: TGTGCCAGCAGTTTATGGGTGGGTTCCAGGAACACTGAAGCTTTCTTT.

On this clonotype itself: Given a much more abundant clone one base away, this may be a read error. The genes are TRBV12-3 or TRBV12-4 and TRBJ1-3, with D unresolved. This CDR3 has 16 amino acids. The CDR3: CASGFPGRAGGNTIYF. CDR3 in DNA: TGTGCCAGCGGTTTCCCCGGAAGGGCAGGCGGAAACACCATATATTTT.

The chain uses TRBV5-6 and TRBJ1-5; D gene ambiguous. The germline V and J ends were trimmed by 4 bases and 5 bases, with 7 bases remaining between them. There are 12 residues in the CDR3. Germline CDR1 SGHDT, CDR2 YYEEEE. CDR3 nucleotide sequence: TGTGCCAGCAGCATCGGGGATCAGCCCCAGCATTTT. Protein product: CASSIGDQPQHF.

The genes are TRBV27 and TRBJ2-4; D is ambiguous. The germline CDR1 and CDR2 sequences are MNHEY and SMNVEV (reference sequence). The CDR3 sequence is 13 residues long. V was trimmed by 8 bases and J by 0 bases, leaving 8 bases between them. The CDR3 region is CASAPLAKNIQYF. CDR3 in DNA: TGTGCCAGCGCCCCACTAGCCAAAAACATTCAGTACTTC.

This clonotype was seen ten or more times. V is TRBV7-6 and J is TRBJ2-2, with TRBD2 matching 11 bases. This CDR3 is 17 amino acids long. Looked up from germline, CDR1 is SGHVS and CDR2 is FNYEAQ. V trimming: 5 bases; J trimming: 1 base; junction bases outside the gene matches: 6. CDR3 amino acids: CASSPYLAGGNTGELFF. In DNA, the CDR3 is TGTGCCAGCAGCCCGTACCTAGCGGGGGGGAACACCGGGGAGCTGTTTTTT.

This rearrangement joins TRBV9 to TRBJ2-6; no firm D call. Germline CDR1 SGDLS, CDR2 YYNGEE. The V end lost 3 bases, the J end lost 1 base, and 11 bases lay between the germline ends. The length of the CDR3 is 16 residues. The CDR3 DNA reads as TGTGCCAGCAGCGAGGACGGTATTTCTGGGGCCAACGTCCTGACTTTC. Protein product: CASSEDGISGANVLTF.

This chain joins TRBV3-1 and TRBJ1-5, with a possible D match to TRBD1 (5 bases). V was trimmed by 0 bases and J by 3 bases, leaving 9 bases between them. Per germline, CDR1 LGHDT and CDR2 YNNKEL (reference sequence). The CDR3 runs 15 residues. The CDR3 reads CASSQDWGTNQPQHF. The CDR3 coding sequence is TGTGCCAGCAGCCAAGATTGGGGGACCAATCAGCCCCAGCATTTT.

The chain is built from TRBV19 and TRBJ1-1; no firm D call. The length of the CDR3 is 11 residues. Trimming left V 3 bases short and J 7 bases short, with 6 bases between. Germline-derived CDR1 and CDR2 are LNHDA and SQIVND (reference sequence). The CDR3 region is CASSMGGEAFF. CDR3 sequence (DNA): TGTGCCAGTAGTATGGGCGGTGAAGCTTTCTTT.

This clonotype was recorded many times. The V and J genes are TRBV7-9 and TRBJ2-7, with TRBD1 matching over 7 bases. With 5 bases clipped from V and 3 bases from J, the junction kept 7 bases outside the gene matches. The germline V gene has CDR1 SEHNR and CDR2 FQNEAQ (reference sequence). The length of the CDR3 is 14 residues. This CDR3 is CASSPRQGIYEQYF. CDR3 DNA sequence: TGTGCCAGCAGCCCTCGACAGGGAATCTACGAGCAGTACTTC.

This clonotype came up a few times. This chain links TRBV12-3 or TRBV12-4 with TRBJ1-1; D unclear. The CDR3 is 13 residues long. V lost 2 bases to trimming and J lost 4 bases, with 8 bases between them. The CDR3 DNA sequence: TGTGCCAGCAGTTTAAACAAGGTCACTGAAGCTTTCTTT. As protein: CASSLNKVTEAFF.

The sample holds many counts of this clonotype. CDR3 loop: CASSYSISTDFYGYTF. The CDR3 DNA reads TGTGCCAGCAGTTACTCGATATCGACAGATTTCTATGGCTACACCTTC. The chain carries TRBV6-5 and TRBJ1-2; possibly TRBD1 for D (5 bases). V was clipped by 0 bases and J by 4 bases, with 15 bases between them. The germline V gene encodes CDR1 MNHEY and CDR2 SVGAGI. The CDR3 has 16 amino acids.

The DNA of the CDR3 is TGTGCCAGCAGTTACTGGACAGGGGGCGCGGAGACCCAGTACTTC. This gives the protein CASSYWTGGAETQYF. The V gene is TRBV6-2 or TRBV6-3, the J gene TRBJ2-5; 11 nucleotides match TRBD1. V shed 1 base and J 5 bases; nucleotides not matched to a gene: 3. Germline V gene data show CDR1 as MNHEY and CDR2 as SVGEGT. The CDR3 covers 15 residues.

This clonotype has a single count. The rearrangement links TRBV11-2 to TRBJ1-5, with TRBD1 matching over 9 bases. This CDR3 contains 15 residues. Germline V gene data show CDR1 as SGHAT and CDR2 as FQNNGV. The trim removed 2 bases at V and 6 bases at J, leaving 5 bases unmatched. CDR3 bases: TGTGCCAGCAGCTTAAACTGGGGACAGGGTCAGCCCCAGCATTTT. Translated: CASSLNWGQGQPQHF.

This clonotype was observed a few times. The gene calls are TRBV12-3 or TRBV12-4 and TRBJ2-1; D possibly matches TRBD1 or TRBD2 (5 bases each). This CDR3 spans 19 amino acids. The germline V and J ends were trimmed by 6 bases and 0 bases, with 24 bases remaining between them. CDR3 DNA: TGTGCCAGCAGCCTTGTTCAGCTTGGGGGTTTGAACTCCTACAATGAGCAGTTCTTC. This gives the protein CASSLVQLGGLNSYNEQFF.

V is TRBV15 and J is TRBJ1-5; D unclear. V was cut by 1 base and J by 9 bases, with 13 bases left in between. Germline V lookup: CDR1 LNHNV, CDR2 YYDKDF (reference sequence). The CDR3 runs 14 residues. CDR3 protein: CATSRVAGLGPQHF. In nucleotides, the CDR3 is TGTGCCACCAGCAGAGTGGCAGGCCTAGGGCCCCAGCATTTT.

The V call is TRBV28, the J call TRBJ2-1, with TRBD2 matching over 12 bases. Germline CDR1 is MDHEN and CDR2 is SYDVKM. V shed 5 bases, J shed 12 bases, and the junction held 11 bases outside the gene matches. The CDR3 sequence is 15 residues long. The CDR3 sequence: CASSPWSSGGGVQFF. The CDR3 DNA reads as TGTGCCAGCAGTCCTTGGTCTAGCGGGGGGGGGGTGCAGTTCTTC.

This clonotype has ten or more counts. CDR3 DNA: TGTGCCAGCAGCCTAGTGGCTTACAGGGGGGATTCACCCCTCCACTTT. Translating gives CASSLVAYRGDSPLHF. The chain combines TRBV7-2 with TRBJ1-6; 8 bases match TRBD1. Germline loops: CDR1 SGHTA, CDR2 FQGNSA. Trimming cost V 5 bases and J 8 bases; bases outside gene matches: 11. The CDR3 runs to 16 residues.

This chain joins TRBV4-1 and TRBJ2-1, with 16 bases lining up with TRBD2. The V segment lost 5 bases and the J segment 7 bases; nucleotides outside the gene matches: 5. Per germline, CDR1 MGHRA and CDR2 YSYEKL. CDR3 size: 16 residues. The DNA for the CDR3 is TGCGCCAGCAGCGGGACTAGCGGGGGGGCATGGAATGAGCAGTTCTTC. This sequence encodes CASSGTSGGAWNEQFF.